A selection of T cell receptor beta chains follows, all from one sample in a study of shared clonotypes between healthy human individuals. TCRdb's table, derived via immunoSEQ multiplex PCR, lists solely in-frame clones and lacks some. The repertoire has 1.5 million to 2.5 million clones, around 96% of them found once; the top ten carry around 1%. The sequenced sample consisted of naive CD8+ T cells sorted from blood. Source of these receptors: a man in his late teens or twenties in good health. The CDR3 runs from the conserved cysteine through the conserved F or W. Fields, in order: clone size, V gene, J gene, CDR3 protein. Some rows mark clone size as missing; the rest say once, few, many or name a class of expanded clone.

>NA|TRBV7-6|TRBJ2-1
CASSLFTAGSLNYEQFF
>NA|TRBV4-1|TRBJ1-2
CASSQEDRSGYGYTF
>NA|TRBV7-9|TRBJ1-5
CASSSPDRADPGHQPQHF
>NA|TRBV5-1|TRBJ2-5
CASSSFIGLAGMETQYF
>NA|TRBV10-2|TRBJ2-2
CASSADRRGTGELFF
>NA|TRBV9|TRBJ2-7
CASSVDPGRSYEQYF
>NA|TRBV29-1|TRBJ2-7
CSVAARGQDEQYF
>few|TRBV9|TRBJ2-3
CASSVGWTDTQYF
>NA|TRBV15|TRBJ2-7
CATTFSGTAGEQYF
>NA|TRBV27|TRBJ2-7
CASSFFPGSSYEQYF
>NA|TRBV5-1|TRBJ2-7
CASRLANEYEQYF
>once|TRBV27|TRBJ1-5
CASSRGPGASGQPQHF
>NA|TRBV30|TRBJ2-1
CAWTGGDEQFF
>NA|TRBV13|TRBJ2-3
CASSNSGGKLTDTQYF
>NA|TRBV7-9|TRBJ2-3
CASSSGTSAPDTQYF
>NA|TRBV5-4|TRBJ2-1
CASSSKGVAEQLNEQFF
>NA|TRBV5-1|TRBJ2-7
CASSVTRDSFYEQYF
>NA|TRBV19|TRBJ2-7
CASTPGTSYEQYF
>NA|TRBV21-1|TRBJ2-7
CASSPAWQYF